The 10 T cell receptor beta chains below were found in one sample sequenced in a study of blood T cell repertoires in COVID-19 (dated by TCRdb to the early 2020s). Receptors were amplified or captured by the immunoSEQ multiplex PCR assay. The table was pulled from immuneACCESS by TCRdb, which kept in-frame rearrangements only. Such tables lose some clones; where checked, under half of the loss comes from unresolved V genes, and the rest has no known cause. This sample gives about 190,000 clones in total; 75% to 90% of them show up just once. The ten largest clones add up to about 7% of the sample. Sequencing was performed on peripheral blood. The receptors derive from a man aged 60-69 years with acute or convalescent COVID-19.

This sequence joins TRBV5-6 and TRBJ1-2; TRBD1 agrees at 7 bases. J lost 8 bases, V lost 5 bases, and 3 bases had no gene match. Germline assignment: CDR1 SGHDT and CDR2 YYEEEE. The length of the CDR3 is 11 residues. CDR3 sequence reads: CASRMTGGYTF. The CDR3 coding sequence is TGTGCCAGCAGGATGACAGGGGGCTACACCTTC.

This clone has a handful of counts. The J gene is TRBJ2-1, the V gene TRBV21-1; the table's D call, TRBD2, was not checked against the DNA. TRBV21-1 is termed a pseudogene. The CDR3 has 17 amino acids. This CDR3 reads CASSASELAGGYNEQFF. The DNA for the CDR3 is TGTGCCAGCAGCGCATCCGAACTAGCGGGAGGCTACAATGAGCAGTTCTTC.

J is TRBJ1-4 and V is TRBV6-2 or TRBV6-3, with unresolved D. With 0 bases removed from V and 3 bases from J, the gap between germline ends came to 8 bases. The CDR3 length is 15 residues. Looked up from germline, CDR1 is MNHEY and CDR2 is SVGEGT. The CDR3 nucleotides are TGTGCCAGCAGTTACTCGACATCAGCTAATGAAAAACTGTTTTTT. Translation: CASSYSTSANEKLFF.

V and J are TRBV6-5 and TRBJ2-1; a weak D match, TRBD2 (6 bases). The ends were cut back, 5 bases at V and 8 bases at J, with 10 bases in the middle. This CDR3 comprises 12 residues. From germline, CDR1 is MNHEY and CDR2 SVGAGI. The CDR3 here is CASSPRRDEQFF. The DNA of the CDR3 is TGTGCCAGCAGTCCCCGGAGGGATGAGCAGTTCTTC.

The V and J genes are TRBV2 and TRBJ1-3, with 9 bases identical to TRBD1. The CDR3 loop spans 15 amino acids. CDR1 is SNHLY, CDR2 FYNNEI, per germline. V dropped 4 bases and J dropped 4; count of bases not matched to a gene: 5. As DNA, the CDR3 is TGTGCCAGCAGTGCGGACAGGGGAGCAGGAAACACCATATATTTT. It specifies CASSADRGAGNTIYF.

The rearrangement uses TRBV29-1 and TRBJ2-1; the match to TRBD2 covers 13 bases. This CDR3 has 13 residues. With 7 bases clipped from V and 12 bases from J, the junction kept 9 bases outside the gene matches. Germline assignment: CDR1 SQVTM and CDR2 ANQGSEA. Here the CDR3 reads CSDYPGLAGLQFF. The CDR3 nucleotides are TGCAGCGACTATCCGGGACTAGCGGGACTGCAGTTCTTC.

The genes are TRBV24-1 and TRBJ2-5, with a possible D match to TRBD1 (5 bases). The V gene's germline CDR1 is KGHDR and CDR2 SFDVKD. This CDR3 has 15 residues. Trimming stripped 1 base from V and 5 bases from J, with 13 bases between. Here the CDR3 reads CATSDFARVGETQYF. Here the CDR3 DNA reads TGTGCCACCAGTGATTTTGCCAGGGTTGGGGAGACCCAGTACTTC.

The chain employs TRBV16 and TRBJ1-2; a weak D match, TRBD1 (5 bases). V shed 4 bases and J shed 4 bases, with 16 bases lying between them. Germline-derived CDR1 and CDR2 are KGHSY and FQNENV. This CDR3 contains 15 residues. The CDR3 spells CASSLGTPFGYGYTF. DNA for the CDR3: TGTGCCAGCAGCCTTGGGACTCCGTTCGGCTATGGCTACACCTTC.

J is TRBJ2-7 and V is TRBV27; 7 bases line up with TRBD1. J lost 2 bases, V lost 5 bases, and 9 bases had no gene match. This CDR3 has 15 residues. Looked up from germline, CDR1 is MNHEY and CDR2 is SMNVEV (reference sequence). The CDR3 spells CASSRTGVQAYEQYF. As DNA, the CDR3 is TGTGCCAGCAGTCGAACAGGGGTTCAGGCCTACGAGCAGTACTTC.

This clone was observed once. The chain joins TRBV18 to TRBJ1-2; D is unresolved. Looked up from germline, CDR1 is KGHSH and CDR2 is LQKENI. The CDR3 consists of 17 residues. V gave up 1 base and J gave up 0 bases, with 15 bases separating them. The CDR3 is CASSPQPGSGANYGYTF. Here the CDR3 DNA reads TGTGCCAGCTCACCACAGCCCGGGAGTGGAGCTAACTATGGCTACACCTTC.